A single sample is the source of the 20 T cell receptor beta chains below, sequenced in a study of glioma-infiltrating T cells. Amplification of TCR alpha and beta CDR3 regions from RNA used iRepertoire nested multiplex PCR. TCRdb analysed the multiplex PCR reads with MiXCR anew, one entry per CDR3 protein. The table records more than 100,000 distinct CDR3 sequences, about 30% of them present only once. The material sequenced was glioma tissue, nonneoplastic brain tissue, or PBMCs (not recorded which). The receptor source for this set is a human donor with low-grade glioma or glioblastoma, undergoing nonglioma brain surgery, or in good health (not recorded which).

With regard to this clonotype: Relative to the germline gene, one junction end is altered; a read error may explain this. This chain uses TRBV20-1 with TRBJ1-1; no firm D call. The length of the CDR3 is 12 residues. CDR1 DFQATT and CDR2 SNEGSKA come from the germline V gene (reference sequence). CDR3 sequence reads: CSARVLKTEAFF. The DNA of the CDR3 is TGCAGTGCTAGGGTTTTAAAAACTGAGGCTTTCTTT.

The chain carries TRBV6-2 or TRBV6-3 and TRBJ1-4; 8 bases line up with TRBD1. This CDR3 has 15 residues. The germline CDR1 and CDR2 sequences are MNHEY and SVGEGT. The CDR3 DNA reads TGTGCAAGAAGATCCCTGGGACAGGCTAATGAAAAACTGTTTTTT. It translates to CARRSLGQANEKLFF.

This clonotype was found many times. The CDR3 DNA reads TGCAGTGCTAGAGTAACTAGCGGGGGCCTCTACAATGAGCAGTTCTTC. It yields the protein CSARVTSGGLYNEQFF. The rearrangement joins TRBV20-1 to TRBJ2-1; 11 bases agree with TRBD2. CDR1 is DFQATT and CDR2 is SNEGSKA in the germline V gene (reference sequence). The CDR3 has 16 residues. With 1 base clipped from V and 3 bases from J, the junction kept 5 bases outside the gene matches.

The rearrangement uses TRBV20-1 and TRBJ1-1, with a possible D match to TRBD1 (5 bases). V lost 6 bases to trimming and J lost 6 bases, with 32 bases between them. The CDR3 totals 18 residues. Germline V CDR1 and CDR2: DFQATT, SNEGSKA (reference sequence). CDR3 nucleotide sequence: TGCAGTGCCTATACCAGAATGAATCCCCAGGGCTTTCGGGCTGAAGCTTTCTTT. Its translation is CSAYTRMNPQGFRAEAFF.

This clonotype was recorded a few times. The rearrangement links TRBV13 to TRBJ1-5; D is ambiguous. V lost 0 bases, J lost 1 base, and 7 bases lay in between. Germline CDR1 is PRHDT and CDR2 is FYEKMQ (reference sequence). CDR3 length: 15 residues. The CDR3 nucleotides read TGTGCCAGCAGCTTAGGATTGAAGAGCAATCAGCCCCAGCATTTT. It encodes CASSLGLKSNQPQHF. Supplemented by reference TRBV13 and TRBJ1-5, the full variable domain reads AAGVIQSPRHLIKEKRETATLKCYPIPRHDTVYWYQQGPGQDPQFLISFYEKMQSDKGSIPDRFSAQQFSDYHSELNMSSLELGDSALYFCASSLGLKSNQPQHFGDGTRLSIL.

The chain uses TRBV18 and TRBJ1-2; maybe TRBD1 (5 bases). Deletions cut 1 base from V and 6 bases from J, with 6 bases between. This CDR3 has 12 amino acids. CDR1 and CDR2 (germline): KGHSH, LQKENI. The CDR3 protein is CASSPLGDGYTF. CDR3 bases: TGTGCCAGCTCACCACTGGGGGATGGCTACACCTTC.

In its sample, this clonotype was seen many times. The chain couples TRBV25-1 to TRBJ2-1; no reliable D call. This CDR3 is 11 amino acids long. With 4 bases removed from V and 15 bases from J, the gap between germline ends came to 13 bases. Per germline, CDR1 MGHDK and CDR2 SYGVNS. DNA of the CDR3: TGTGCCAGCAGTGGACCCCTGAGCGTGTTCTTC. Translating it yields CASSGPLSVFF.

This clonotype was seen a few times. The chain's CDR3 is CASSMRHGGYTF. CDR3 DNA: TGTGCCAGTAGTATGCGGCATGGGGGCTACACCTTC. The rearrangement links TRBV19 to TRBJ1-2; D is undetermined. CDR1 LNHDA and CDR2 SQIVND come from the germline V gene (reference sequence). The CDR3 is 12 residues long. Trimming cost V 3 bases and J 8 bases, with 10 bases left between them.

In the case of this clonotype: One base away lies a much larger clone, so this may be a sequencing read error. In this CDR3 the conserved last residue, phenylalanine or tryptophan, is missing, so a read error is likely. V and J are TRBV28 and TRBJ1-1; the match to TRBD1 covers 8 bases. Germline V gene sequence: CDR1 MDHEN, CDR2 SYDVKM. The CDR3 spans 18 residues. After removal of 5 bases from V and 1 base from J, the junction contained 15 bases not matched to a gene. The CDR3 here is CASSLRGPGGWENTEAFS. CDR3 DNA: TGTGCCAGCAGTCTCAGGGGGCCTGGCGGGTGGGAGAACACTGAAGCTTTCTCT.

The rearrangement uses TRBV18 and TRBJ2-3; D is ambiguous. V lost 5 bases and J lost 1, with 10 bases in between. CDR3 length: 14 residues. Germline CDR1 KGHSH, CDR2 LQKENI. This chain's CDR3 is CASSTNRGTDTQYF. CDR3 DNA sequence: TGTGCCAGCTCAACCAACCGGGGCACAGATACGCAGTATTTT.

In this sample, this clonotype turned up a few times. The CDR3: CASSQFQFMNTEAFF. CDR3 in DNA: TGCGCCAGCAGCCAATTCCAGTTCATGAACACTGAAGCTTTCTTT. V usage is TRBV4-1 and J usage is TRBJ1-1; D is undetermined. The germline V and J ends were trimmed by 2 bases and 0 bases, with 10 bases remaining between them. Germline CDR1 is MGHRA and CDR2 is YSYEKL. The CDR3 contains 15 residues.

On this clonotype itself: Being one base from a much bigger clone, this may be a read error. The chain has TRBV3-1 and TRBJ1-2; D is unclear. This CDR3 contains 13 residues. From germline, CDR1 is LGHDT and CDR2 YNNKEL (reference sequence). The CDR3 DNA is TGTGCCAGCAGACAAGATATCCCCCCTGGCTACACCTTC. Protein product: CASRQDIPPGYTF.

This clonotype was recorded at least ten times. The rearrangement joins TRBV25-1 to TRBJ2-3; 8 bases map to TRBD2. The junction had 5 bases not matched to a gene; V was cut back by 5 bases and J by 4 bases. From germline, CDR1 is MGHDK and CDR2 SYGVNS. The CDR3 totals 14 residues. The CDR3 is CASSPHGGADTQYF. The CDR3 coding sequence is TGTGCCAGCAGTCCCCACGGGGGGGCAGATACGCAGTATTTT.

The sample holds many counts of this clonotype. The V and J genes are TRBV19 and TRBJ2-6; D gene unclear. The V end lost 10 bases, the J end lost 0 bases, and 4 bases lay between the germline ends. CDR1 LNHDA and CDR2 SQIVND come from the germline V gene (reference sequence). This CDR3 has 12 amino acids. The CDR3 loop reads CANSSGANVLTF. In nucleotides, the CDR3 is TGTGCCAATAGCTCTGGGGCCAACGTCCTGACTTTC.

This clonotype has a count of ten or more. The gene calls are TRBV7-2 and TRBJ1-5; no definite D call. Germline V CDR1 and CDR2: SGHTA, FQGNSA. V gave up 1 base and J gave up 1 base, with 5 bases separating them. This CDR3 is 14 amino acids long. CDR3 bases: TGTGCCAGCAGCTTAGGGCGGAGCAATCAGCCCCAGCATTTT. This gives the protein CASSLGRSNQPQHF.

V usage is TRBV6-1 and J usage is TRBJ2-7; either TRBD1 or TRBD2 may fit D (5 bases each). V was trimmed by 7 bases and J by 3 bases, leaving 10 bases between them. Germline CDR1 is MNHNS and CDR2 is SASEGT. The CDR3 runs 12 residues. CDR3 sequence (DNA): TGTGCCAGCAACCGGGACGGCTACGAGCAGTACTTC. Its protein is CASNRDGYEQYF.

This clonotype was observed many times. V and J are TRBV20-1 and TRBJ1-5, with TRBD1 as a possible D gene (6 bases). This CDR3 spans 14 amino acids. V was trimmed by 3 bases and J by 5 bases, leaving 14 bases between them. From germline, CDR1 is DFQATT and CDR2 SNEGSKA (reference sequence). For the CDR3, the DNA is TGCAGTGCTAGTCCGACAGGACCGCATCAGCCCCAGCATTTT. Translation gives CSASPTGPHQPQHF.

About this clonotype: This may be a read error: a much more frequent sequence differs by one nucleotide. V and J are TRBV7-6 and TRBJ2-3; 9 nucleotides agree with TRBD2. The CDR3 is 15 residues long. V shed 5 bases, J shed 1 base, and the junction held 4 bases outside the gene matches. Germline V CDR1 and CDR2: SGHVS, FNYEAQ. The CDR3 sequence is CASSPRTSGTDTQYF. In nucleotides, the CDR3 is TGTGCCAGCAGCCCCAGGACTAGCGGCACAGATACGCAGTATTTT.

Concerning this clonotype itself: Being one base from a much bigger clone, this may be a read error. Written as DNA, the CDR3 is TGCAGTACAAACCCTCGGTCTGGCAAAAACATTCAGTACTTC. Residues: CSTNPRSGKNIQYF. The chain has TRBV20-1 and TRBJ2-4; no clear D. The V and J ends lost 8 bases and 3 bases respectively, with 17 bases between them. The CDR3 consists of 14 residues. Germline V lookup: CDR1 DFQATT, CDR2 SNEGSKA (reference sequence).

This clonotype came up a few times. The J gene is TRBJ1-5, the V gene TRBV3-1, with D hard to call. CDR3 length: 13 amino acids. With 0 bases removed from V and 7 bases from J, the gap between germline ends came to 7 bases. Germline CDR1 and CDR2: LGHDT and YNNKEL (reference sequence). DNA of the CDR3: TGTGCCAGCAGCCAAGATGACGGCCAGCCCCAGCATTTT. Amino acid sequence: CASSQDDGQPQHF.